This TCR beta chain was profiled in a study of PD-L1 blockade in urothelial cancer. As for the study in general: Blood was subjected to analysis at 3 weeks (second dose) and 6 weeks following treatment start. Each blood sample yielded a median of 141,255 T cells.

CDR1 and CDR2 (germline): SGHRS, YFSETQ. V shed 0 bases, J shed 5 bases, and the junction held 8 bases outside the gene matches. CDR3 size: 16 residues. PCRs each included synthetic TCR analog templates spiked in. Sequencing was performed with immunoSEQ multiplex PCR; in TCRdb, only in-frame clones are kept and a portion is missing. Among approximately 24,000 clones, approximately 86% were seen once, and the ten largest hold 25% to 40%. The receptor comes from a man aged 55 to 70 with urothelial cancer. The sequences come from PBMCs, collected around atezolizumab (anti-PD-L1) treatment. The V call is TRBV5-1, the J call TRBJ2-7, with 10 bases aligning to TRBD1. The CDR3 DNA follows: TGCGCCAGCAGCTTGGAGGGGACAGGGGTTAGTCACGAGCAGTACTTC. This sequence encodes CASSLEGTGVSHEQYF.